This TCR beta chain was retrieved from a study of shared clonotypes between healthy human individuals. Looking at the study overall: The study enrolled a couple of women and a few men aged 18 to 49.

Note on this clone: As yet, its antigen is unknown.

Study outcomes and limitations: Researchers found naive subsets generally carried larger estimated richness than memory subsets.

Measured with immunoSEQ multiplex PCR; TCRdb has only the in-frame clones, and not every one. Altogether 2 million to 3 million clones are present, 90% to 95% being singletons, with the ten largest covering 0.36%. This clonotype was obtained from a man between 18 and 29 years old in good health. Some clones in this sample may be carry-over from other donors' samples. Sequencing was carried out using naive CD4+ T cells from PBMCs. As to subset: CD45RA+ positively selected.

CDR3 DNA sequence: TGCGCCAGCAGCTTGGTTACGGGACAGTACCTTAATGAGCAGTTCTTC. The encoded protein is CASSLVTGQYLNEQFF. The chain links TRBV5-1 to TRBJ2-1, with 7 bases lining up with TRBD1. Losses at the gene ends were 0 bases for V and 7 bases for J; bases not matched to a gene: 10. The CDR3 sequence is 16 residues long. Per the germline V gene, CDR1 is SGHRS and CDR2 is YFSETQ.